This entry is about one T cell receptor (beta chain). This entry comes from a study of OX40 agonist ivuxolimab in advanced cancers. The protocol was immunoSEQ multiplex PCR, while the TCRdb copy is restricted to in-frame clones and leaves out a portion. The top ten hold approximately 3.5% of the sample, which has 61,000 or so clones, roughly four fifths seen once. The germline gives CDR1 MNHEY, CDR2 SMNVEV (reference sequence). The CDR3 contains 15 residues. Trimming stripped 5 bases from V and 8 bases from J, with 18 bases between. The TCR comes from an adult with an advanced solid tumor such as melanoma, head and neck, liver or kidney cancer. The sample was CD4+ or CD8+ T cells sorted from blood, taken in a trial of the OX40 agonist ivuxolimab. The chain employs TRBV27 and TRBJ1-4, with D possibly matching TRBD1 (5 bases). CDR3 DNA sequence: TGTGCCAGCAGTCCTACTGGGGGGGTAGACGAAAAACTGTTTTTT. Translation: CASSPTGGVDEKLFF.